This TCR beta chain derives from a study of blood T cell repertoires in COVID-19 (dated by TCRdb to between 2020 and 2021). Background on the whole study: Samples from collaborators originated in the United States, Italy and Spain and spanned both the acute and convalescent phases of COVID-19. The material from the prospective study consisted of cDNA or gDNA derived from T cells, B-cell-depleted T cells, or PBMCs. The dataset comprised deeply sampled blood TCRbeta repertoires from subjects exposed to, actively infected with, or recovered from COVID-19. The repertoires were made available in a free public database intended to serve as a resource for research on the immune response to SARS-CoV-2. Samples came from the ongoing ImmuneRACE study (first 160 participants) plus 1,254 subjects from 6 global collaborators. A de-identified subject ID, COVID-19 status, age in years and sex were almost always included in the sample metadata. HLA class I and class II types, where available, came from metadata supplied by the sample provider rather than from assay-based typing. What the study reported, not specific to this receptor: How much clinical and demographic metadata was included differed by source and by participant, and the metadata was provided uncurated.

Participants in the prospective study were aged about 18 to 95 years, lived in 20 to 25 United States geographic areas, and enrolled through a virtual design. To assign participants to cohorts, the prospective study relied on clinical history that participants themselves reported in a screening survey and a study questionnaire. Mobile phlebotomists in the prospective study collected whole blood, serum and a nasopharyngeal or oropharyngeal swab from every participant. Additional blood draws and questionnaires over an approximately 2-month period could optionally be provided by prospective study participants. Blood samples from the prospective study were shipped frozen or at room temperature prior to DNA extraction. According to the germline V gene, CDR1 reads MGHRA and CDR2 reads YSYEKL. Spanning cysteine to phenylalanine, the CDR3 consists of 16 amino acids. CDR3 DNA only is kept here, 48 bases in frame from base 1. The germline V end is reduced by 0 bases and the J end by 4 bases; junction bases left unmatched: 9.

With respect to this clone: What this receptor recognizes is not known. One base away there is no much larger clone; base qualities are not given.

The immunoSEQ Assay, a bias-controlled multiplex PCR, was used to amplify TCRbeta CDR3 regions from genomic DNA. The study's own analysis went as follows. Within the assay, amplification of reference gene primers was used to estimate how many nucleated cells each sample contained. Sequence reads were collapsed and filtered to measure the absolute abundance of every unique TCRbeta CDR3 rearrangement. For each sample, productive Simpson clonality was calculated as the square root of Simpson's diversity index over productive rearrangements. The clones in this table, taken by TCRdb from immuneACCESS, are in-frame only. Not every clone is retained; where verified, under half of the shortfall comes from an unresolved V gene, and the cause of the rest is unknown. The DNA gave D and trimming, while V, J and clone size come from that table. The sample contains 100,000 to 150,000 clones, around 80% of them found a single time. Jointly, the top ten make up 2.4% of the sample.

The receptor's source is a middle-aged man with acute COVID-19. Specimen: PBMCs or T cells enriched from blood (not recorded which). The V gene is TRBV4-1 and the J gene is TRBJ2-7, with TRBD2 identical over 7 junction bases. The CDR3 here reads CASSQEGGAGVYEQYF. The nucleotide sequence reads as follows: TGCGCCAGCAGCCAAGAGGGAGGGGCCGGGGTTTACGAGCAGTACTTC.